The 5 T cell receptor beta chains presented below share a single source sample, sequenced in a study of cytomegalovirus exposure and HLA in healthy donors. Primers included in the PCR were 60 Vbeta and 13 Jbeta primers. Sequencing was performed with immunoSEQ multiplex PCR; in TCRdb, only in-frame clones are kept and a portion is missing. The table lists hundreds of thousands of clones, more than 60% of them singletons. Specimen: PBMCs. All receptors derive from a man between 35 and 55 years old in good health and CMV-seronegative.

A few counts support this clone. The chain employs TRBV14 and TRBJ2-3, with TRBD2 matching 12 bases. Germline V CDR1 and CDR2: SGHDN, FVKESK. V shed 1 base, J shed 6 bases, and the junction held 5 bases outside the gene matches. There are 16 residues in the CDR3. CDR3 region: CASSQGLAGGQDTQYF. In DNA form, the CDR3 reads TGTGCCAGCAGCCAAGGGCTAGCGGGAGGGCAGGATACGCAGTATTTT.

V and J are TRBV19 and TRBJ1-3, with unresolved D. There are 14 residues in the CDR3. Germline V gene data show CDR1 as LNHDA and CDR2 as SQIVND (reference sequence). The V gene lost 4 bases and the J gene lost 0 bases, with 7 bases spanning the gap. The CDR3 DNA reads TGTGCCAGTAGTAACCCCAGCTCTGGAAACACCATATATTTT. It encodes CASSNPSSGNTIYF.

This chain connects TRBV28 to TRBJ2-2; TRBD2 agrees at 7 bases. V gave up 2 bases and J gave up 7 bases; unmatched junction bases: 13. This CDR3 is 17 amino acids long. CDR1 is MDHEN, CDR2 SYDVKM, per germline. CDR3: CASSLKAGKRRGGELFF. The CDR3 nucleotides are TGTGCCAGCAGTTTAAAAGCGGGGAAGCGCCGGGGCGGGGAGCTGTTTTTT. Complete variable domain (other parts from reference TRBV28 and TRBJ2-2): DVKVTQSSRYLVKRTGEKVFLECVQDMDHENMFWYRQDPGLGLRLIYFSYDVKMKEKGDIPEGYSVSREKKERFSLILESASTNQTSMYLCASSLKAGKRRGGELFFGEGSRLTVL.

This chain uses TRBV12-5 with TRBJ2-1, with D possibly matching TRBD1 (6 bases). From germline, CDR1 is LGHNT and CDR2 FRNRAP. CDR3 size: 17 residues. Trimming stripped 0 bases from V and 2 bases from J, with 14 bases between. The CDR3: CASGLVVQGDPYNEQFF. CDR3 in DNA: TGTGCTAGTGGTTTGGTAGTACAGGGTGACCCCTACAATGAGCAGTTCTTC.

The chain recombines TRBV5-4 with TRBJ2-1, with 7 bases lining up with TRBD2. Germline V gene data show CDR1 as SGHNT and CDR2 as YYREEE (reference sequence). The CDR3 covers 15 residues. Trimming took 2 bases from V and 8 from J; bases not matched to a gene: 10. The CDR3 loop reads CASSLAGSGSDEQFF. DNA for the CDR3: TGTGCCAGCAGCTTAGCGGGGTCAGGTAGCGATGAGCAGTTCTTC.